The rows below give T cell receptor beta chains drawn from one sample of a study of cytomegalovirus exposure and HLA in healthy donors. Clones were sequenced by immunoSEQ multiplex PCR, and TCRdb holds only the in-frame ones, with some missing. This table holds more than 200,000 clones, under 70% found once. Sequencing was done on a sample of PBMCs. Receptor source: a middle-aged man in good health and CMV-seropositive. CDR3s include the opening cysteine and the closing phenylalanine or tryptophan. The D gene is left open where the match is weak. Clone size is shown for a subset of rows, as once, few, many or a class of expanded clone.

clone size: NA
D gene: TRBD1
J gene: TRBJ1-2
CDR3 length: 13
V gene: TRBV27
CDR3 DNA: TGTGCCAGCAGTTTCAGGGGGAACTATGGCTACACCTTC
CDR3 protein: CASSFRGNYGYTF

clone size: NA
D gene: TRBD1
J gene: TRBJ2-1
CDR3 length: 14
V gene: TRBV6-1
CDR3 DNA: TGTGCCACGCTACCTGGGACAGCCTACAATGAGCAGTTCTTC
CDR3 protein: CATLPGTAYNEQFF

clone size: few
D gene: NA
J gene: TRBJ2-7
CDR3 length: 14
V gene: TRBV5-1
CDR3 DNA: TGCGCCAGCAGCTCACAGGGTGGGATCTACGAGCAGTACTTC
CDR3 protein: CASSSQGGIYEQYF

clone size: NA
D gene: TRBD2
J gene: TRBJ2-5
CDR3 length: 16
V gene: TRBV5-1
CDR3 DNA: TGCGCCAGCAGACCAGGGACTAGCGGGGGGCTGGAGACCCAGTACTTC
CDR3 protein: CASRPGTSGGLETQYF

clone size: NA
D gene: TRBD1
J gene: TRBJ1-6
CDR3 length: 17
V gene: TRBV4-1
CDR3 DNA: TGCGCCAGCAGCCAAGAGGTCACGGGACAGTATAATTCACCCCTCCACTTT
CDR3 protein: CASSQEVTGQYNSPLHF

clone size: NA
D gene: NA
J gene: TRBJ2-7
CDR3 length: 13
V gene: TRBV4-3
CDR3 DNA: TGCGCCAGCAGCCAAGACACAGCCTACGAGCAGTACTTC
CDR3 protein: CASSQDTAYEQYF

clone size: NA
D gene: TRBD1
J gene: TRBJ1-6
CDR3 length: 17
V gene: TRBV5-8
CDR3 DNA: TGTGCCAGCAGCTTGGGGAGGGTTTGGACAGGCGGTTCACCCCTCCACTTT
CDR3 protein: CASSLGRVWTGGSPLHF

clone size: NA
D gene: TRBD1
J gene: TRBJ1-1
CDR3 length: 15
V gene: TRBV19
CDR3 DNA: TGTGCCAGTAGTTCCTACAGGGGCTTGAACACTGAAGCTTTCTTT
CDR3 protein: CASSSYRGLNTEAFF

clone size: once
D gene: NA
J gene: TRBJ2-1
CDR3 length: 13
V gene: TRBV5-4
CDR3 DNA: TGTGCCAGCAGCTTGGGCGGGTTCAATGAGCAGTTCTTC
CDR3 protein: CASSLGGFNEQFF

clone size: NA
D gene: NA
J gene: TRBJ1-3
CDR3 length: 15
V gene: TRBV7-2
CDR3 DNA: TGTGCCAGCAGCTTAGGGGAGAGCTCTGGAAACACCATATATTTT
CDR3 protein: CASSLGESSGNTIYF

clone size: NA
D gene: TRBD1
J gene: TRBJ2-3
CDR3 length: 15
V gene: TRBV4-3
CDR3 DNA: TGCGCCAGCAGCCAAGATTACAGGGGTACAGATACGCAGTATTTT
CDR3 protein: CASSQDYRGTDTQYF

clone size: NA
D gene: NA
J gene: TRBJ1-2
CDR3 length: 13
V gene: TRBV23-1
CDR3 DNA: TGCGCCAGCAGTCAAAGGGGCGACTATGGCTACACCTTC
CDR3 protein: CASSQRGDYGYTF

clone size: few
D gene: NA
J gene: TRBJ1-2
CDR3 length: 11
V gene: TRBV4-1
CDR3 DNA: TGCGCCAGCAGCCAAGTCGGGGACTACACCTTC
CDR3 protein: CASSQVGDYTF

clone size: NA
D gene: TRBD1
J gene: TRBJ1-6
CDR3 length: 16
V gene: TRBV6-6
CDR3 DNA: TGTGCCAGCAGTTTCACAGGGGGCGCCGGTAATTCACCCCTCCACTTT
CDR3 protein: CASSFTGGAGNSPLHF

clone size: NA
D gene: NA
J gene: TRBJ1-1
CDR3 length: 13
V gene: TRBV9
CDR3 DNA: TGTGCCAGCAGGGGACAACCGAACACTGAAGCTTTCTTT
CDR3 protein: CASRGQPNTEAFF

clone size: once
D gene: NA
J gene: TRBJ1-2
CDR3 length: 13
V gene: TRBV28
CDR3 DNA: TGTGCCAGCAGTCCCCCCGGGGACTATGGCTACACCTTC
CDR3 protein: CASSPPGDYGYTF

clone size: NA
D gene: NA
J gene: TRBJ1-2
CDR3 length: 15
V gene: TRBV2
CDR3 DNA: TGTGCCAGCATAGGGTGGCGGGACTACAACTATGGCTACACCTTC
CDR3 protein: CASIGWRDYNYGYTF

clone size: NA
D gene: NA
J gene: TRBJ1-6
CDR3 length: 14
V gene: TRBV19
CDR3 DNA: TGTGCCAGTAGTATATCCAGGGGTAATTCACCCCTCCACTTT
CDR3 protein: CASSISRGNSPLHF

clone size: NA
D gene: NA
J gene: TRBJ1-2
CDR3 length: 14
V gene: TRBV11-2
CDR3 DNA: TGTGCCAGCAGCCCCCCAGTACCGCACTATGGCTACACCTTC
CDR3 protein: CASSPPVPHYGYTF

clone size: NA
D gene: NA
J gene: TRBJ2-3
CDR3 length: 16
V gene: TRBV15
CDR3 DNA: TGTGCCACCAGCAGAGAGGGACCTAGCGCGGCAGATACGCAGTATTTT
CDR3 protein: CATSREGPSAADTQYF

clone size: NA
D gene: TRBD1
J gene: TRBJ2-2
CDR3 length: 14
V gene: TRBV5-8
CDR3 DNA: TGTGCCAGCAGGGACAGGACAAACACCGGGGAGCTGTTTTTT
CDR3 protein: CASRDRTNTGELFF

clone size: NA
D gene: NA
J gene: TRBJ1-2
CDR3 length: 15
V gene: TRBV4-1
CDR3 DNA: TGCGCCAGCAGCCAAGATGAGGAAGGCAGATATGGCTACACCTTC
CDR3 protein: CASSQDEEGRYGYTF